This TCR beta chain was retrieved from a study of control samples from healthy donors and cancer patients (dated by TCRdb to 2019 to 2021). Receptor libraries were prepared by the immunoSEQ multiplex PCR assay. TCRdb retrieved this table from immuneACCESS and kept in-frame rearrangements only. Not all clones are present; in checked studies, unresolved V genes account for under half, and no reason is known for the remainder. Present in this sample are 90,000 to 110,000 clones, roughly 85% of which were seen just once. Of the sample, around 13% falls within the top ten clones. CDR3 length: 14 amino acids, cysteine to phenylalanine. Only CDR3 DNA is held: 42 bases, read in frame from base 1. Trimming takes 5 bases off V and 3 bases off J; junction bases not matched to a gene: 6. CDR1 and CDR2 are drawn from the germline V gene (reference sequence): LNHDA, SQIVND. On this clone: Which antigen it targets is not known. Base-call qualities are not available, and no considerably larger clone is one nucleotide away.

The V and J segments used are TRBV19 and TRBJ2-5, and TRBD2 matches 7 of the central bases. The sequencing input was blood. The sequence came from a woman aged 50 to 60 in good health. In nucleotide form, the sequence is TGTGCCAGTAGTGGAGGACTAGGAGAAGAGACCCAGTACTTC. Its coded protein is CASSGGLGEETQYF.